The 16 T cell receptor beta chains below all came from one sample that was sequenced in a study of early T cells in non-severe SARS-CoV-2 infection. TCRdb used MiXCR to reprocess the 5' RACE reads, holding one entry per CDR3 protein. The sample records fewer than 40,000 distinct CDR3 sequences, approximately 6% being singletons. The sequencing sample was made of whole blood. These TCRs come from an adult who was a healthcare worker with PCR-confirmed SARS-CoV-2 infection or an uninfected control (not recorded which).

The chain links TRBV20-1 to TRBJ2-3; no definite D call. The V gene lost 5 bases and the J gene lost 0 bases, with 15 bases spanning the gap. Germline loops: CDR1 DFQATT, CDR2 SNEGSKA (reference sequence). CDR3 size: 15 residues. CDR3 bases: TGCAGTGCTTCCAGCGCTAGGGCTAGCACAGATACGCAGTATTTT. Protein product: CSASSARASTDTQYF.

This clonotype was found many times. This sequence joins TRBV19 and TRBJ2-7, with 8 bases matching TRBD2. Trimming took 3 bases from V and 2 from J; bases not matched to a gene: 6. Germline lookup yields CDR1 LNHDA and CDR2 SQIVND (reference sequence). CDR3 length: 15 residues. The CDR3 DNA reads as TGTGCCAGTAGTATGTCGTCTAGCGGGCCCTACGAGCAGTACTTC. Protein: CASSMSSSGPYEQYF.

This clonotype has ten or more counts. The gene calls are TRBV20-1 and TRBJ2-7, with 8 bases aligning to TRBD1. The germline CDR1 and CDR2 sequences are DFQATT and SNEGSKA (reference sequence). The CDR3 contains 14 residues. J gave up 5 bases and V 5 bases, and 11 bases lay outside the gene matches. CDR3 residues: CSAPRGAGGNEQYF. In DNA, the CDR3 is TGCAGTGCTCCCCGGGGCGCAGGGGGCAACGAGCAGTACTTC.

Many counts were recorded for this clonotype. The rearrangement joins TRBV7-8 to TRBJ2-1; no definite D call. The CDR3 extends over 15 amino acids. Germline CDR1 SGHVS, CDR2 FQNEAQ. V lost 5 bases, J lost 4 bases, and 15 bases lay in between. Here the CDR3 reads CASSLVRVTYNEQFF. CDR3 DNA sequence: TGTGCCAGCAGCCTAGTTAGGGTCACGTACAATGAGCAGTTCTTC.

The chain has TRBV7-9 and TRBJ2-2; TRBD1 agrees at 7 bases. V lost 5 bases and J lost 0; bases outside the gene matches: 6. The germline CDR1 and CDR2 sequences are SEHNR and FQNEAQ (reference sequence). The CDR3 sequence is 16 residues long. In nucleotides, the CDR3 is TGTGCCAGCAGCATCAGACAGGGTACGAACACCGGGGAGCTGTTTTTT. It translates to CASSIRQGTNTGELFF.

The table lists this clonotype with many counts. This chain links TRBV28 with TRBJ2-7; a possible D gene is TRBD2 (6 bases). V gave up 5 bases and J gave up 1 base, with 12 bases separating them. There are 14 residues in the CDR3. Germline V gives CDR1 MDHEN, CDR2 SYDVKM. CDR3 residues: CASSPSGLSYEQYF. CDR3 sequence (DNA): TGTGCCAGCAGTCCCTCGGGACTGTCCTACGAGCAGTACTTC.

This clonotype was recorded at least ten times. The gene calls are TRBV6-1 and TRBJ2-7; either TRBD1 or TRBD2 may fit D (5 bases each). Germline values: CDR1 MNHNS, CDR2 SASEGT. Trimming took off 3 bases at V and 0 bases at J, with 12 bases between the two ends. CDR3 length: 15 residues. This CDR3 is CASSDRDGSSYEQYF. CDR3 nucleotides: TGTGCCAGCAGTGACCGGGACGGAAGCTCCTACGAGCAGTACTTC.

By share, this clonotype ranks as medium-sized. V usage is TRBV10-3 and J usage is TRBJ1-5; D gene unclear. The CDR3 spans 13 residues. In germline, CDR1 is ENHRY, CDR2 SYGVKD. V gave up 11 bases and J gave up 3 bases, with 14 bases separating them. CDR3 sequence (DNA): TGTGCCCTGCATTGGAACGTCAATCAGCCCCAGCATTTT. This translates into CALHWNVNQPQHF.

Sample share makes this clonotype medium-sized. This sequence joins TRBV29-1 and TRBJ2-7; D might be TRBD1 or TRBD2, each matching 5 bases. V was trimmed by 4 bases and J by 6 bases, leaving 13 bases between them. Germline V gene data show CDR1 as SQVTM and CDR2 as ANQGSEA. The CDR3 runs to 12 residues. CDR3 sequence: CSVGNPGREQYF. CDR3 bases: TGCAGCGTTGGGAATCCGGGGCGCGAGCAGTACTTC.

This clonotype was found many times. The gene calls are TRBV5-1 and TRBJ1-1; 8 bases agree with TRBD1. Germline V gene data show CDR1 as SGHRS and CDR2 as YFSETQ. There are 15 residues in the CDR3. V shed 3 bases, J shed 2 bases, and the junction held 6 bases outside the gene matches. CDR3 nucleotides: TGCGCCAGCAGCTCTAAGACAGGGGATAACACTGAAGCTTTCTTT. Residues: CASSSKTGDNTEAFF. Variable domain in full (rest from reference TRBV5-1 and TRBJ1-1): KAGVTQTPRYLIKTRGQQVTLSCSPISGHRSVSWYQQTPGQGLQFLFEYFSETQRNKGNFPGRFSGRQFSNSRSEMNVSTLELGDSALYLCASSSKTGDNTEAFFGQGTRLTVV.

This clonotype was seen ten or more times. The chain combines TRBV5-1 with TRBJ1-1, with 8 bases lining up with TRBD1. Trimming at V came to 7 bases and at J to 4 bases, leaving 12 bases not matched to a gene. Germline loops: CDR1 SGHRS, CDR2 YFSETQ. This CDR3 comprises 15 residues. The CDR3 DNA reads as TGCGCCAGCTATGGACAGGGAAGATTGGGCACTGAAGCTTTCTTT. Its protein product is CASYGQGRLGTEAFF. Full variable domain (outside the CDR3, taken from reference TRBV5-1 and TRBJ1-1): KAGVTQTPRYLIKTRGQQVTLSCSPISGHRSVSWYQQTPGQGLQFLFEYFSETQRNKGNFPGRFSGRQFSNSRSEMNVSTLELGDSALYLCASYGQGRLGTEAFFGQGTRLTVV.

This clonotype is a singleton in its sample. A read error is possible here, since a much larger clone lies one base away. The chain uses TRBV29-1 and TRBJ2-5; D gene uncertain. Germline CDR1 SQVTM, CDR2 ANQGSEA. CDR3 length: 12 amino acids. Trimming removed 5 bases at V and 4 bases at J, with 11 bases between. In nucleotides, the CDR3 is TGCAGCGTTTTGCCCGGACGAGAGACCCAGTACTTC. Protein sequence: CSVLPGRETQYF. Drawing the rest from reference TRBV29-1 and TRBJ2-5, the complete variable domain is SAVISQKPSRDICQRGTSLTIQCQVDSQVTMMFWYRQQPGQSLTLIATANQGSEATYESGFVIDKFPISRPNLTFSTLTVSNMSPEDSSIYLCSVLPGRETQYFGPGTRLLVL.

The sample holds many counts of this clonotype. In nucleotides, the CDR3 is TGCAGTGCCAGGCCCCCGACTAGCGGGAGGGCCAGTACCGGGGAGCTGTTTTTT. It translates to CSARPPTSGRASTGELFF. V gene TRBV20-1 combines with J gene TRBJ2-2, with 14 bases that match TRBD2. Germline V lookup: CDR1 DFQATT, CDR2 SNEGSKA (reference sequence). Trimming at V came to 6 bases and at J to 5 bases, leaving 14 bases not matched to a gene. The CDR3 contains 18 residues.

In this sample, this clonotype turned up many times. The chain links TRBV7-8 to TRBJ2-3; 10 bases fit TRBD1. Germline V CDR1 and CDR2: SGHVS, FQNEAQ. After removal of 0 bases from V and 3 bases from J, the junction contained 3 bases not matched to a gene. The CDR3 extends over 16 amino acids. This CDR3 is CASSLATGGRTDTQYF. In nucleotides, the CDR3 is TGTGCCAGCAGCTTAGCGACAGGGGGCAGGACAGATACGCAGTATTTT.

This clonotype was counted many times. CDR3 loop: CASSPRDKTYEQYF. The CDR3 region has the DNA TGTGCCAGCAGCCCGCGGGACAAGACCTACGAGCAGTACTTC. The chain uses TRBV7-9 and TRBJ2-7; perhaps D is TRBD1 or TRBD2 (6 bases each). This CDR3 is 14 amino acids long. V lost 5 bases and J lost 2, with 13 bases in between. CDR1 SEHNR and CDR2 FQNEAQ come from the germline V gene (reference sequence).

Only a few counts were recorded for this clonotype. This rearrangement joins TRBV28 to TRBJ2-7; 12 nucleotides align to TRBD2. The CDR3 is made up of 16 amino acids. After removal of 5 bases from V and 4 bases from J, the junction contained 9 bases not matched to a gene. Germline V gives CDR1 MDHEN, CDR2 SYDVKM. For the CDR3, the DNA is TGTGCCAGCAGTCGCCGGACTAGCGGGGATATATACGAGCAGTACTTC. It codes for CASSRRTSGDIYEQYF.